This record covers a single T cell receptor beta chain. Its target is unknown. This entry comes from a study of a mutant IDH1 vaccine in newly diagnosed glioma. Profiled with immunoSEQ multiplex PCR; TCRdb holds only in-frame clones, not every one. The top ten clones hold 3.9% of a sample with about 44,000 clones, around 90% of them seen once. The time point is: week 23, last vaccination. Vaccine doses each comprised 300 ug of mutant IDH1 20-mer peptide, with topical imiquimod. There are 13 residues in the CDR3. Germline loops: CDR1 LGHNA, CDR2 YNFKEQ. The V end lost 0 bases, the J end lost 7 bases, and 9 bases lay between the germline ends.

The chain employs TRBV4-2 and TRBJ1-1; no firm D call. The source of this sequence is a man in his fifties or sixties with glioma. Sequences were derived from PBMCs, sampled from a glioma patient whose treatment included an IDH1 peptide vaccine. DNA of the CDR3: TGTGCCAGCAGCCAAGAGGTAAGGTTTGAAGCTTTCTTT. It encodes CASSQEVRFEAFF.